These 11 T cell receptor beta chains came from one sample sequenced in a study of blood T cell repertoires in COVID-19. Data came from immunoSEQ multiplex PCR; TCRdb stores just in-frame clones and leaves some out. The table shows roughly 500,000 clones, with less than 90% occurring only once. Sequenced: PBMCs or T cells enriched from blood (not recorded which). The receptor source for this set is a woman aged 55-69 years who had recovered from COVID-19.

In its sample, this clone was seen once. This chain uses TRBV6-5 with TRBJ1-1; D gene unclear. Germline assignment: CDR1 MNHEY and CDR2 SVGAGI. V gave up 1 base and J gave up 1 base, with 7 bases separating them. This CDR3 spans 14 amino acids. In nucleotides, the CDR3 is TGTGCCAGCAGTTACTTACGGGGGAACACTGAAGCTTTCTTT. It translates to CASSYLRGNTEAFF.

As for this clone: The identical CDR3 is also encoded by other nucleotide sequences in the sample. The chain recombines TRBV6-5 with TRBJ1-5; a possible D gene is TRBD1 (6 bases). Between the trimmed V and J ends, which lost 6 bases and 4 bases, there was a span of 7 bases. There are 12 residues in the CDR3. Germline CDR1 is MNHEY and CDR2 is SVGAGI. The CDR3 region is CASRRGNQPQHF. For the CDR3, the DNA is TGTGCCAGCAGGAGGGGGAATCAGCCCCAGCATTTT.

V is TRBV24-1 and J is TRBJ2-1, with D perhaps matching TRBD2 (6 bases). The V and J ends lost 3 bases and 2 bases respectively, with 10 bases between them. Looked up from germline, CDR1 is KGHDR and CDR2 is SFDVKD. This CDR3 region has 15 residues. The CDR3 spells CATSDRDSAYNEQFF. The CDR3 DNA is TGTGCCACCAGTGATCGGGACTCGGCCTACAATGAGCAGTTCTTC.

Worth noting for this clone: Other nucleotide sequences in the sample specify the same CDR3. The V and J genes are TRBV5-1 and TRBJ2-2; D gene unclear. The CDR3 sequence is 14 residues long. CDR1 is SGHRS and CDR2 is YFSETQ in the germline V gene. Trimming removed 0 bases at V and 1 base at J, with 4 bases between. CDR3 protein: CASSLGGNTGELFF. The CDR3 bases are TGCGCCAGCAGCTTGGGCGGGAACACCGGGGAGCTGTTTTTT.

To note about this clone: Other DNA sequences in the sample encode the same CDR3. The CDR3 loop reads CATSDFTGGNEQFF. CDR3 sequence (DNA): TGTGCCACCAGTGACTTTACAGGGGGCAATGAGCAGTTCTTC. The rearrangement links TRBV24-1 to TRBJ2-1, with TRBD1 identical over 8 bases. CDR1 and CDR2 (germline): KGHDR, SFDVKD. Trimming took 4 bases from V and 6 from J; bases not matched to a gene: 4. This CDR3 region has 14 residues.

This chain links TRBV19 with TRBJ2-7, with 9 bases that match TRBD2. In germline, CDR1 is LNHDA, CDR2 SQIVND (reference sequence). V gave up 3 bases and J gave up 0 bases; unmatched junction bases: 3. The CDR3 is made up of 15 amino acids. This CDR3 reads CASSMSGGFSYEQYF. The CDR3 region has the DNA TGTGCCAGTAGTATGAGCGGGGGGTTCTCCTACGAGCAGTACTTC.

The V call is TRBV3-1 (or the pseudogene TRBV3-2), the J call TRBJ1-5; D is perhaps TRBD1 (5 bases). Germline loops: CDR1 LGHDT, CDR2 YNNKEL (reference sequence). Trimming removed 3 bases from V and 10 bases from J, with 13 bases in between. The CDR3 has 13 amino acids. The CDR3 here is CASSQRGGFPQHF. CDR3 nucleotides: TGTGCCAGCAGCCAGAGGGGAGGTTTTCCCCAGCATTTT.

The chain has TRBV24-1 and TRBJ2-6, with 9 positions matching TRBD1. Per the germline V gene, CDR1 is KGHDR and CDR2 is SFDVKD. J lost 0 bases, V lost 3 bases, and 8 bases had no gene match. CDR3 length: 19 amino acids. The CDR3 loop is CATSDQGQGTVSGANVLTF. The CDR3 coding sequence is TGTGCCACCAGTGATCAGGGACAGGGAACCGTCTCTGGGGCCAACGTCCTGACTTTC.

The CDR3 sequence: CASSKTGWSQPQHF. The CDR3, as DNA: TGTGCCAGTAGCAAGACAGGGTGGAGTCAGCCCCAGCATTTT. The chain has TRBV19 and TRBJ1-5; TRBD1 matches 7 bases. Germline V gene data show CDR1 as LNHDA and CDR2 as SQIVND (reference sequence). V shed 6 bases, J shed 6 bases, and the junction held 8 bases outside the gene matches. The CDR3 has 14 residues.

CDR3 DNA: TGCGCCAGCAGTCATCATGACAGAACCCAGTACTTC. Protein: CASSHHDRTQYF. The rearrangement joins TRBV23-1 to TRBJ2-5, with D maybe TRBD1 (5 bases). TRBV23-1 has ORF status, its function being uncertain. This CDR3 is 12 amino acids long. Deletions cut 3 bases from V and 8 bases from J, with 10 bases between.

This clone was seen just once. The chain has TRBV10-1 and TRBJ2-7; 8 bases map to TRBD2. Unmatched junction bases numbered 6, after V lost 7 bases and J lost 1 base. The germline V gene encodes CDR1 WNHNN and CDR2 SYGVQD (reference sequence). The CDR3 has 14 amino acids. The CDR3 DNA reads TGCGCCAGCATCAGCGGGGGTCCGTCCTACGAGCAGTACGTC. Its translation is CASISGGPSYEQYV.